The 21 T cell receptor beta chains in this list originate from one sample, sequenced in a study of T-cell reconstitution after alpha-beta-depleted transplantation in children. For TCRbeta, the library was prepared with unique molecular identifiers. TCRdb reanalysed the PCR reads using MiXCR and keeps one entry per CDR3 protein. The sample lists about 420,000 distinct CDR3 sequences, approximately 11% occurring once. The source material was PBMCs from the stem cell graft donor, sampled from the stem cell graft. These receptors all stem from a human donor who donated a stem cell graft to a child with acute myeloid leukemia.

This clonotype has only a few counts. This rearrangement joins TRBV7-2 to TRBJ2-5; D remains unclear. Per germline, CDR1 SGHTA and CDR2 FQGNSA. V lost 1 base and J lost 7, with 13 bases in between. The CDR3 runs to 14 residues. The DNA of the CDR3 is TGTGCCAGCAGCTTAGATCCGGCCGTTAGGACCCAGTACTTC. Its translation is CASSLDPAVRTQYF.

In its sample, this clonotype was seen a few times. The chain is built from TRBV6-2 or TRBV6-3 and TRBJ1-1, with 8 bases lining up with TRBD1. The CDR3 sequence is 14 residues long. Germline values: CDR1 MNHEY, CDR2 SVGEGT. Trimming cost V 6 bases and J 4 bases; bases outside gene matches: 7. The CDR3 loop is CASRDTGGSTEAFF. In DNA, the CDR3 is TGTGCCAGCAGGGATACAGGGGGGAGCACTGAAGCTTTCTTT.

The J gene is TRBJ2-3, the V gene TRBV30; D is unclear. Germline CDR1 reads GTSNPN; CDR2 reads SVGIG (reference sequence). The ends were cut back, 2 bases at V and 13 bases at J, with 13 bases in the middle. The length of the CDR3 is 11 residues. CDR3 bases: TGTGCCTGGAGTATAGGCGGTGGCGAGTATTTT. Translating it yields CAWSIGGGEYF.

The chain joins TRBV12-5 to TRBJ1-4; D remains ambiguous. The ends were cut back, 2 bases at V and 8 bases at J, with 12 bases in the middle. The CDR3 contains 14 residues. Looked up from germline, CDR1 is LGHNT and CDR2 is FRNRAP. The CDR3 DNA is TGTGCTAGTGGTTTGCCAGGATTACCAGAAAAACTGTTTTTT. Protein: CASGLPGLPEKLFF.

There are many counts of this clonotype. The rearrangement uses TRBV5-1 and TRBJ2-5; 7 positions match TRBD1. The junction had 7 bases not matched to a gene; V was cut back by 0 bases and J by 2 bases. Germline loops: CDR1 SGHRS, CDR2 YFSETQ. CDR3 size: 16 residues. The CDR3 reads CASSLEPQGQQETQYF. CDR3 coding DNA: TGCGCCAGCAGCTTGGAACCACAGGGACAGCAAGAGACCCAGTACTTC. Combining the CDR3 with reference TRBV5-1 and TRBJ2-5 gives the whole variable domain KAGVTQTPRYLIKTRGQQVTLSCSPISGHRSVSWYQQTPGQGLQFLFEYFSETQRNKGNFPGRFSGRQFSNSRSEMNVSTLELGDSALYLCASSLEPQGQQETQYFGPGTRLLVL.

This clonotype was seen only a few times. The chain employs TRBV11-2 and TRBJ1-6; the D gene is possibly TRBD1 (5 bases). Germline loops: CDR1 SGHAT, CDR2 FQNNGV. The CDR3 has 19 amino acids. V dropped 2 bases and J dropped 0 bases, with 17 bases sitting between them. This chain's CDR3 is CASSLYSAGRYSYNSPLHF. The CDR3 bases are TGTGCCAGCAGCTTATATTCCGCAGGGCGTTACTCCTATAATTCACCCCTCCACTTT. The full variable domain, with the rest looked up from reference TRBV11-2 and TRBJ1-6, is EAGVAQSPRYKIIEKRQSVAFWCNPISGHATLYWYQQILGQGPKLLIQFQNNGVVDDSQLPKDRFSAERLKGVDSTLKIQPAKLEDSAVYLCASSLYSAGRYSYNSPLHFGNGTRLTVT.

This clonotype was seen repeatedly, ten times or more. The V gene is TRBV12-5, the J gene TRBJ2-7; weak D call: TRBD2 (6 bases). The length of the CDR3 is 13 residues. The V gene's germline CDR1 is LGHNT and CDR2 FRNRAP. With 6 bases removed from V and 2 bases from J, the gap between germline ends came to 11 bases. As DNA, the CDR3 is TGTGCTAGTGGGCGGGGACCCCCCTACGAGCAGTACTTC. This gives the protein CASGRGPPYEQYF.

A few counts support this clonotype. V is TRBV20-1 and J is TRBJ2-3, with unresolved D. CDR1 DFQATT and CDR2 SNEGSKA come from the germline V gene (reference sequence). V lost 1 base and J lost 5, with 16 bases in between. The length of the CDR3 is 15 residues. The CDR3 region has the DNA TGCAGTGCTAGAGGGCCGACGACTCGAGGAGATACGCAGTATTTT. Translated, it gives CSARGPTTRGDTQYF.

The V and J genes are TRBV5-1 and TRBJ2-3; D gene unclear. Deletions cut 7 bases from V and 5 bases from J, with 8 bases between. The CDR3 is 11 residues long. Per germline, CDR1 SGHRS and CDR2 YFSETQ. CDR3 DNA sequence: TGCGCCAGCTTTTCAGGAGATACGCAGTATTTT. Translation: CASFSGDTQYF.

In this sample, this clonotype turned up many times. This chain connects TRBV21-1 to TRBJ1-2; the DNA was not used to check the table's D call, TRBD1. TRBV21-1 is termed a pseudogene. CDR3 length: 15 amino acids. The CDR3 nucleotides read TGTGCCAGCAGCAATGCCGTCAGGGGGCGACGTGGCTACACCTTC. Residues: CASSNAVRGRRGYTF.

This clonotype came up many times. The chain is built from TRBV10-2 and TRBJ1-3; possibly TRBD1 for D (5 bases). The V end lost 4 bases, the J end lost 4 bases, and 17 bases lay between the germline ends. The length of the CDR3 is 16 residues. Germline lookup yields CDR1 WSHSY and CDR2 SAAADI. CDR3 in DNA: TGCGCCAGCAGTGCCTCCTTCGGCGGGGCCGGAAACACCATATATTTT. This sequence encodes CASSASFGGAGNTIYF.

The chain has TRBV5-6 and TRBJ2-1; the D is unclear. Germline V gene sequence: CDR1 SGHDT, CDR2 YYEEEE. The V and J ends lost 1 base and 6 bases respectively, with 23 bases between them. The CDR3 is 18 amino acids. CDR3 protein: CASSLLTSRSYGRNEQFF. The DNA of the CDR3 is TGTGCCAGCAGCTTGTTAACTTCACGAAGCTACGGACGCAATGAGCAGTTCTTC.

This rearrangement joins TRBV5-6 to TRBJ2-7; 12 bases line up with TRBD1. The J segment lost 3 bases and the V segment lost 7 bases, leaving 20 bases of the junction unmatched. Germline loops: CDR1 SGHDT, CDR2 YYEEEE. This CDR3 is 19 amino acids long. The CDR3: CASGPGPGQGASFGYEQYV. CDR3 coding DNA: TGTGCCAGCGGACCGGGCCCGGGACAGGGGGCAAGTTTTGGCTACGAGCAGTACGTC.

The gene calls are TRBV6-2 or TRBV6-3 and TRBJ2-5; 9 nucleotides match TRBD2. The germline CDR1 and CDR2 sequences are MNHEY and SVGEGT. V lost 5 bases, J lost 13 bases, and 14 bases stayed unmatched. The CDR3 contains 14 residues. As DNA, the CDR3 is TGTGCCAGCAGTCCCTTAATCCAGCGGGAGGATCTGTACTTC. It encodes CASSPLIQREDLYF.

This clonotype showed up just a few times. The CDR3 DNA reads TGTGCCAGCAGCTCTGGGACTGTTTCAGAAGTAGGGTACCAAGAGACCCAGTACTTC. It translates to CASSSGTVSEVGYQETQYF. The chain carries TRBV7-3 and TRBJ2-5; a possible D gene is TRBD2 (6 bases). Trimming took off 4 bases at V and 0 bases at J, with 24 bases between the two ends. The CDR3 consists of 19 residues. Germline-derived CDR1 and CDR2 are SGHTA and FQGTGA. Full variable domain (remainder filled in from reference TRBV7-3 and TRBJ2-5): GAGVSQTPSNKVTEKGKYVELRCDPISGHTALYWYRQSLGQGPEFLIYFQGTGAADDSGLPNDRFFAVRPEGSVSTLKIQRTERGDSAVYLCASSSGTVSEVGYQETQYFGPGTRLLVL.

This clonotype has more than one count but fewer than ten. The CDR3 sequence: CATNLSSYEQYV. In DNA form, the CDR3 reads TGTGCCACAAACCTCAGCTCCTACGAGCAGTACGTC. The chain carries TRBV5-6 and TRBJ2-7; D is ambiguous. Trimming removed 9 bases at V and 0 bases at J, with 10 bases between. Per the germline V gene, CDR1 is SGHDT and CDR2 is YYEEEE. This CDR3 region has 12 residues.

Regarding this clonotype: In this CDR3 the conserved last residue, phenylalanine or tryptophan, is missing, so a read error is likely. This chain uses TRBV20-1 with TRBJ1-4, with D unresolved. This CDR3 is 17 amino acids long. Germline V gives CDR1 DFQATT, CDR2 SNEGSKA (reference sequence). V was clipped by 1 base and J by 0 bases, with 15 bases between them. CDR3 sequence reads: CSARAPLRETTNEKLFL. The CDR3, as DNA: TGCAGTGCTAGAGCACCACTTAGAGAGACAACTAATGAAAAACTGTTTTTG.

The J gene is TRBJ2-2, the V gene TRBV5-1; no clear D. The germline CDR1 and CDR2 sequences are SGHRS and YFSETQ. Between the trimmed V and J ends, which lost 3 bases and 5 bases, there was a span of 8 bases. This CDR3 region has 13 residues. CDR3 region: CASSSDPTGELFF. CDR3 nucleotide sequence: TGCGCCAGCAGCTCCGACCCTACCGGGGAGCTGTTTTTT.

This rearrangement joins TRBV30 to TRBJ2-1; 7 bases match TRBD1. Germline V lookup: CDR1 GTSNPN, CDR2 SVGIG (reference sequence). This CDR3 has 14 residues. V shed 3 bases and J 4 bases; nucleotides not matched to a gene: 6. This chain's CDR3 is CAWRTGTAYNEQFF. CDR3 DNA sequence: TGTGCCTGGAGAACAGGGACAGCTTACAATGAGCAGTTCTTC.

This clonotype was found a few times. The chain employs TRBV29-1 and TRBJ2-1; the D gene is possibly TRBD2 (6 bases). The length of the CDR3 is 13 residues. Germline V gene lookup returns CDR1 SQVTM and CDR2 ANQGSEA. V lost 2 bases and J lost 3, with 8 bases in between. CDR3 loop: CSVEPGDYNEQFF. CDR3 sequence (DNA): TGCAGCGTTGAACCGGGAGACTACAATGAGCAGTTCTTC.

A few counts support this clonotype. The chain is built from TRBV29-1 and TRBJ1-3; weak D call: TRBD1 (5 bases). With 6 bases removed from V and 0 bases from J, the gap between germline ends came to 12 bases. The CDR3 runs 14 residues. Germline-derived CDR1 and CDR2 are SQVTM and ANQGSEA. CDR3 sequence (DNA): TGCAGCGTAGGGACGGATGTCTCTGGAAACACCATATATTTT. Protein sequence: CSVGTDVSGNTIYF.